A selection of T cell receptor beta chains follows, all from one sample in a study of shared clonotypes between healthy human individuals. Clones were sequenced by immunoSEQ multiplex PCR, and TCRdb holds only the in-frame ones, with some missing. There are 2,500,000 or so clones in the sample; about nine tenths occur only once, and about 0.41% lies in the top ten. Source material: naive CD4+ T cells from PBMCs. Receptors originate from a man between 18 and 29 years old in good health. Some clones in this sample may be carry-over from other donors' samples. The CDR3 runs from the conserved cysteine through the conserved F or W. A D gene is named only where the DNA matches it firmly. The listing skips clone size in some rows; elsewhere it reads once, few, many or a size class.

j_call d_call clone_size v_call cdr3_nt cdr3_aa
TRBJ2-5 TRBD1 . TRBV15 TGTGCCACCAGCAGGGGTGGGACAGTACAAGAGACCCAGTACTTC CATSRGGTVQETQYF
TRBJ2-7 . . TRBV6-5 TGTGCCACCCGACGGCTTCGGGGGTCCTACGAGCAGTACTTC CATRRLRGSYEQYF
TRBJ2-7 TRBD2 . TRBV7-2 TGTGCCAGCAGCTTAGTTCCTAGCGGCCTCTACGAGCAGTACTTC CASSLVPSGLYEQYF
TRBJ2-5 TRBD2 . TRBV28 TGTGCCAGCAGTTTGGAAGTGGCTAGCGGGATGTGGACCCAGTACTTC CASSLEVASGMWTQYF
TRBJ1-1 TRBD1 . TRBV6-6 TGTGCCAGCAGTCACACAGGGGGCGAAGCTTTCTTT CASSHTGGEAFF
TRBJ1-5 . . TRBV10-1 TGCGCCAGCAGTGAAGAGGGGAGTCAGCCCCAGCATTTT CASSEEGSQPQHF
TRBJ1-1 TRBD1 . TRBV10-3 TGTGCCATCAGTGAAGGCCCCGGACAGGGGGCGCAGGGTGAAGCTTTCTTT CAISEGPGQGAQGEAFF
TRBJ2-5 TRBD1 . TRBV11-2 TGTGCCAGCAGATCTTTAAGGGGGCGAGGGGGAGAGACCCAGTACTTC CASRSLRGRGGETQYF
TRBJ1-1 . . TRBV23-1 TGCGCCAGCAGTCAACCCCCGTCGAGGTACGCGCGGGGGACTGAAGCTTTCTTT CASSQPPSRYARGTEAFF
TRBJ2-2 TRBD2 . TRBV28 TGTGCCAGCTACGTCCTAGCGGGAGGGGTCGGGGAGCTGTTTTTT CASYVLAGGVGELFF
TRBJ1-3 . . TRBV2 TGTGCCAGCAGTGAAGCGGGGGGTTACACCATATATTTT CASSEAGGYTIYF
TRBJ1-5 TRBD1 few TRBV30 TGTGCCTGGAGTGTATGGGACAGGGGACAGCCCCAGCATTTT CAWSVWDRGQPQHF
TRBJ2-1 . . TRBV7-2 TGTGCCAGCAGCTTTAGTCCGGGGGGCCAGGTCTACAATGAGCAGTTCTTC CASSFSPGGQVYNEQFF
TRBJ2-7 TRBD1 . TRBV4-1 TGCGCCAGCAGCCAGGTCGGACAGGGATCCTCCTACGAGCAGTACTTC CASSQVGQGSSYEQYF
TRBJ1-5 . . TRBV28 TGTGCCAGCAGCCCCCCTGGGCGCAATCAGCCCCAGCATTTT CASSPPGRNQPQHF
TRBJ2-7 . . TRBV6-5 TGTGCCAGCAGATTCCTAACAGGGTCCGAGCAGTACTTC CASRFLTGSEQYF
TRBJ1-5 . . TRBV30 TGTGCCTGGAGTCCGGGTTACGCGAGCAATCAGCCCCAGCATTTT CAWSPGYASNQPQHF
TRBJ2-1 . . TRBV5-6 TGTGCCAGCAGCCCAAGGGTTCGCGGCAATGAGCAGTTCTTC CASSPRVRGNEQFF
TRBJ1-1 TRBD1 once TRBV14 TGTGCCAGCAGCCAACCTGGGACAGTCAGGACTGAAGCTTTCTTT CASSQPGTVRTEAFF
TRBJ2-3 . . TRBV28 TGTGCCAGCGGATACGGGAGGGGGCGCACAGATACGCAGTATTTT CASGYGRGRTDTQYF
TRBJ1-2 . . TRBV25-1 TGTGCCAGCAGTCCACAGGGTTCCGGCTATGGCTACACCTTC CASSPQGSGYGYTF
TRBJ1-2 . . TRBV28 TGTGCCAGCAGAGCTATAATGGGTGGCTACACCTTC CASRAIMGGYTF
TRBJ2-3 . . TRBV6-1 TGTGCCAGCAGTGTCCGGGACGGTTTCACAGATACGCAGTATTTT CASSVRDGFTDTQYF
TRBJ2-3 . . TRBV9 TGTGCCAGCAGCTCGACAGTTACGAGGGTCGGGGATACGCAGTATTTT CASSSTVTRVGDTQYF
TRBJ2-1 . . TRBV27 TGTGCCAGCAAAACGGGACTCCGCTCCTACAATGAGCAGTTCTTC CASKTGLRSYNEQFF
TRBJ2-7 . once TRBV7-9 TGTGCCAGCAGCTTAGCTGGGGGCCGTTCAGGCGAGCAGTACTTC CASSLAGGRSGEQYF
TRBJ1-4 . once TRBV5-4 TGTGCCAGCAGCTTGGGGCAGGGAGGCTCCGAGGGGGAAAAACTGTTTTTT CASSLGQGGSEGEKLFF
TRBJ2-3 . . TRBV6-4 TGTGCCAGCAGTGACCGGACATTTACGCAGTATTTT CASSDRTFTQYF
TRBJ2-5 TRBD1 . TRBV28 TGTGCCAGCAGTCCGGACAGGGGGCGGGAGACCCAGTACTTC CASSPDRGRETQYF
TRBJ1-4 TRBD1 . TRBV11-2 TGTGCCAGCAGCCCGACAGGGGCAGGCGAAAAACTGTTTTTT CASSPTGAGEKLFF
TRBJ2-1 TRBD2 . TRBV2 TGTGCCAGCAGTCGGAGCGGGGACTCCTACAATGAGCAGTTCTTC CASSRSGDSYNEQFF
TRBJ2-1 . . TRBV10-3 TGTGCCATCGGGCCCAGGGAAAATGAGCAGTTCTTC CAIGPRENEQFF
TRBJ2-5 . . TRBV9 TGTGCCAGCAGCGCGAGCCTCCGGGAGACCCAGTACTTC CASSASLRETQYF
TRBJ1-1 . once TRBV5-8 TGTGCCAGCAGCTCGGGGGGATCCGGGAACACTGAAGCTTTCTTT CASSSGGSGNTEAFF
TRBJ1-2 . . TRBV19 TGTGCCAGTAGTGGAGGGCGGAGAGGCTACACCTTC CASSGGRRGYTF
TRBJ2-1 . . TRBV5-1 TGCGCCAGCCGCGCCTACAATGAGCAGTTCTTC CASRAYNEQFF
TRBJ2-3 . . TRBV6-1 TGTGCCAGCAGTGGAAGTTGGCACTATAGCACAGATACGCAGTATTTT CASSGSWHYSTDTQYF
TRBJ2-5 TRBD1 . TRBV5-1 TGCGCCAGCAGTTGGAGTGGGACAGGGGGAGAAGAGACCCAGTACTTC CASSWSGTGGEETQYF
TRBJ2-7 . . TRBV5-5 TGTGCCAGCAGCACCATTGACAGAACAACATTACAATACGAGCAGTACTTC CASSTIDRTTLQYEQYF
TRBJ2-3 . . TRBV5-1 TGCGCCAGCAGAGATGGACCGACAGATACGCAGTATTTT CASRDGPTDTQYF
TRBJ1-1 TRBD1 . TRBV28 TGTGCCAGCAGTTTATGGAGCTTCAGCGGGACAGCCTATGGGACTGAAGCTTTCTTT CASSLWSFSGTAYGTEAFF